This TCR beta chain was observed in a study of T cell changes during pregnancy in multiple sclerosis. Sequencing used immunoSEQ multiplex PCR; TCRdb keeps in-frame clones, though not all of them. The sample gives 65,000 to 85,000 clones, around 94% of which show up once; 0.99% is in the top ten. This CDR3 has 15 amino acids. The V gene's germline CDR1 is SGHDN and CDR2 FVKESK. V was clipped by 0 bases and J by 7 bases; unmatched bases: 7. The chain has TRBV14 and TRBJ2-7, with 9 bases lining up with TRBD2. The TCR was taken from a female donor in good health, enrolled as a control in a pregnancy study. The sample in question was peripheral blood, obtained in the second trimester of pregnancy. CDR3 sequence reads: CASSQERGLASEQYF. In nucleotides, the CDR3 is TGTGCCAGCAGCCAAGAACGGGGACTAGCTTCTGAGCAGTACTTC.